The rows below give T cell receptor beta chains drawn from one sample of a study of blood T cell repertoires in COVID-19. This table comes from immunoSEQ multiplex PCR, and its TCRdb copy is limited to in-frame clones, with some not included. The sample includes 160,000 or so clones, about 80% seen only once; the top ten take around 6.3%. The sequenced sample was peripheral blood. The source is a man in his sixties or seventies with active or convalescent COVID-19. The CDR3 runs from the conserved cysteine through the conserved F or W. D genes are given only for firm matches. The size field is filled for only some rows; it gives once, few, many or a size class.

abundance: few
v_gene: TRBV5-1
d_gene: TRBD1
len: 15
j_gene: TRBJ1-5
CDR3nt: TGCGCCAGCAGCTTGGGACAGGGGGCGGAACAGCCCCAGCATTTT
CDR3aa: CASSLGQGAEQPQHF

abundance: .
v_gene: TRBV15
d_gene: .
len: 14
j_gene: TRBJ2-7
CDR3nt: TGTGCCACCAGCAACAATATTGGTCCCTACGAGCAGTACTTC
CDR3aa: CATSNNIGPYEQYF

abundance: .
v_gene: TRBV6-5
d_gene: .
len: 14
j_gene: TRBJ2-3
CDR3nt: TGTGCCAGCAGACAACTAGGTTCGACAGATACGCAGTATTTT
CDR3aa: CASRQLGSTDTQYF

abundance: .
v_gene: TRBV6-5
d_gene: .
len: 12
j_gene: TRBJ1-2
CDR3nt: TGTGCCAGCAAGGAGGCAAACTATGGCTACACCTTC
CDR3aa: CASKEANYGYTF

abundance: .
v_gene: TRBV7-9
d_gene: .
len: 16
j_gene: TRBJ1-4
CDR3nt: TGTGCCAGCAGCTTACCCCGGGGGTGGTCTAATGAAAAACTGTTTTTT
CDR3aa: CASSLPRGWSNEKLFF

abundance: .
v_gene: TRBV6-6
d_gene: .
len: 14
j_gene: TRBJ2-1
CDR3nt: TGTGCCAGCAGTTACGAACACCTGGACAATGAGCAGTTCTTC
CDR3aa: CASSYEHLDNEQFF

abundance: .
v_gene: TRBV7-8
d_gene: TRBD1
len: 16
j_gene: TRBJ1-2
CDR3nt: TGTGCCAGCAGCCTCTACATCGACAGGGGCCCGGATGGCTACACCTTC
CDR3aa: CASSLYIDRGPDGYTF

abundance: .
v_gene: TRBV6-5
d_gene: .
len: 15
j_gene: TRBJ2-7
CDR3nt: TGTGCCAGCAGTTACGGGCCTGGACTAATCTACGAGCAGTACTTC
CDR3aa: CASSYGPGLIYEQYF

abundance: few
v_gene: TRBV28
d_gene: .
len: 17
j_gene: TRBJ2-3
CDR3nt: TGTGCCAGCAGTTTTCCGTCAATCCAGGGTCCCACAGATACGCAGTATTTT
CDR3aa: CASSFPSIQGPTDTQYF

abundance: .
v_gene: TRBV9
d_gene: .
len: 15
j_gene: TRBJ1-1
CDR3nt: TGTGCCAGCAGCCCCTCGGGGTTACTGAACACTGAAGCTTTCTTT
CDR3aa: CASSPSGLLNTEAFF

abundance: .
v_gene: TRBV3-1/TRBV3-2
d_gene: TRBD1
len: 14
j_gene: TRBJ2-7
CDR3nt: TGTGCCAGCAGCCGCCCGGGACAGGGGTACGAGCAGTACTTC
CDR3aa: CASSRPGQGYEQYF

abundance: .
v_gene: TRBV14
d_gene: TRBD2
len: 15
j_gene: TRBJ2-3
CDR3nt: TGTGCCAGCAGCCGCGTCGGGACTAACACAGATACGCAGTATTTT
CDR3aa: CASSRVGTNTDTQYF

abundance: .
v_gene: TRBV4-3
d_gene: TRBD1
len: 14
j_gene: TRBJ1-2
CDR3nt: TGCGCCAGCAGCCAAGACCGAGACAGGGCTGGCTACACCTTC
CDR3aa: CASSQDRDRAGYTF

abundance: .
v_gene: TRBV29-1
d_gene: .
len: 13
j_gene: TRBJ2-7
CDR3nt: TGCAGCGTTATCCCCTTCAGCTCCTACGAGCAGTACTTC
CDR3aa: CSVIPFSSYEQYF

abundance: .
v_gene: TRBV5-1
d_gene: .
len: 14
j_gene: TRBJ1-2
CDR3nt: TGCGCCAGCAGCTTGGGGGAGGTCTTTGATGGCTACACCTTC
CDR3aa: CASSLGEVFDGYTF